This T cell receptor beta chain was sequenced during a study of T cells in localized non-small cell lung cancer. Measured with immunoSEQ multiplex PCR; TCRdb has only the in-frame clones, and not every one. Of about 83,000 clones detected, more than 75% appear once; the ten largest clones hold roughly 9.8%. A word on this clone: The antigen is not known.

Findings of the study overall: Uninvolved adjacent lung had higher T cell clonality than tumor and all other tissues. When the top 100 tumor clones were examined, a median approximately 57 of them also appeared in the adjacent lung, which was paired and uninvolved.

Sample: peripheral blood, taken before any cancer treatment. The receptor comes from a female donor over 55 with stage I lung adenocarcinoma.

CDR3 coding DNA: TGTGCTAGTGGTTTGGTTGGCACACGCAGCCTCAGTGAGCAGTTCTTC. This gives the protein CASGLVGTRSLSEQFF. The genes are TRBV12-5 and TRBJ2-1; D is unresolved. The CDR3 extends over 16 amino acids. Germline values: CDR1 LGHNT, CDR2 FRNRAP. V lost 0 bases and J lost 9, with 18 bases in between.